One and the same sample provided the 29 T cell receptor beta chains below, sequenced in a study of long-term antiretroviral therapy in people with HIV. Researchers ran immunoSEQ v3.0 at survey level. Sequenced by immunoSEQ multiplex PCR; TCRdb stores in-frame clones only, minus some. The sample shows around 28,000 clones, roughly 92% of them seen only once. Specimen: unsorted PBMCs, collected 3.1 years after starting antiretroviral therapy. The receptor source for this set is a man aged 18-30 years with HIV.

This rearrangement joins TRBV6-5 to TRBJ2-3; D tentatively reads TRBD1 or TRBD2 (5 bases each). This CDR3 has 14 amino acids. CDR1 is MNHEY, CDR2 SVGAGI, per germline. Trimming took off 2 bases at V and 2 bases at J, with 8 bases between the two ends. CDR3 sequence: CASSYRGNTDTQYF. DNA for the CDR3: TGTGCCAGCAGTTACCGGGGCAACACAGATACGCAGTATTTT.

This CDR3 reads CASNTGGLFAGELFF. The DNA for the CDR3 is TGTGCCAGCAATACGGGAGGGCTATTTGCCGGGGAGCTGTTTTTT. The rearrangement links TRBV9 to TRBJ2-2, with 8 bases identical to TRBD2. Trimming removed 6 bases from V and 6 bases from J; junction bases left unmatched: 10. CDR1 is SGDLS and CDR2 is YYNGEE in the germline V gene. This CDR3 spans 15 amino acids.

This chain links TRBV21-1 with TRBJ1-4; TRBD1 is the table's D call, not checked against the DNA. TRBV21-1 is a known pseudogene. CDR3 length equals 14 residues. CDR3 nucleotide sequence: TGTGCCAGCAGCGCACACAGGAATCGCGAAAAACTGTTTTTT. Translated, it gives CASSAHRNREKLFF.

This sequence joins TRBV5-1 and TRBJ2-1; D may be TRBD1 (5 bases). The CDR3 is 14 amino acids. Trimming shortened V by 6 bases and J by 7 bases, and 17 bases separated the two germline ends. Germline loops: CDR1 SGHRS, CDR2 YFSETQ. DNA of the CDR3: TGCGCCAGCACCCCGGTGGGGCCGGCGAATGAGCAGTTCTTC. It is translated as CASTPVGPANEQFF.

As to this clone: The CDR3 does not end in the conserved phenylalanine or tryptophan, so this is likely a read error. It is unclear where the CDR3 begins or ends on the DNA, so no DNA is shown, and the CDR3 is as TCRdb lists it. This chain joins TRBV27 and TRBJ2-7; the table assigns TRBD2, which was not confirmed against the DNA. The CDR3 is 11 amino acids in total, end residues counted. Germline V gives CDR1 MNHEY, CDR2 SMNVEV (reference sequence). The CDR3 sequence: CAGHGTPLLID.

The V call is TRBV10-2, the J call TRBJ1-5; D is undetermined. Germline V CDR1 and CDR2: WSHSY, SAAADI. CDR3 length: 12 residues. V was cut by 5 bases and J by 1 base, with 3 bases left in between. The DNA of the CDR3 is TGCGCCAGCAGTAGGAGCAATCAGCCCCAGCATTTT. Amino acids: CASSRSNQPQHF.

This clone was observed a handful of times. The chain employs TRBV4-1 and TRBJ1-5; D is undetermined. Germline V gene sequence: CDR1 MGHRA, CDR2 YSYEKL. V was clipped by 3 bases and J by 6 bases, with 15 bases between them. The CDR3 sequence is 15 residues long. The CDR3 protein is CASSHSGHGIQPQHF. The DNA for the CDR3 is TGCGCCAGCAGCCATTCGGGCCACGGAATTCAGCCCCAGCATTTT.

This chain connects TRBV21-1 to TRBJ2-3; TRBD2, the D gene given by the table, was not confirmed from the DNA. TRBV21-1 is classified as a pseudogene. The CDR3 contains 18 residues. The CDR3 nucleotides read TGTGCCAGCAGCAAACAGCGGATCAGAAAAACCGACACAGATACGCAGTATTTT. Translated, it gives CASSKQRIRKTDTDTQYF.

The chain is built from TRBV2 and TRBJ2-5; a weak D match, TRBD1 (5 bases). Trimming pared 10 bases from V and 7 bases from J, leaving 16 bases between. The length of the CDR3 is 12 residues. CDR1 is SNHLY and CDR2 is FYNNEI in the germline V gene. Here the CDR3 reads CATSPGKRTQYF. In DNA, the CDR3 is TGTGCCACCTCTCCAGGGAAGAGGACCCAGTACTTC.

This chain uses TRBV7-3 with TRBJ2-1, with D uncertain. CDR1 is SGHTA, CDR2 FQGTGA, per germline. The CDR3 runs to 15 residues. Trimming cost V 4 bases and J 5 bases, with 15 bases left between them. The CDR3 coding sequence is TGTGCCAGCAGCTCAAATTTGTTGTCCCACAATGAGCAGTTCTTC. It is translated as CASSSNLLSHNEQFF.

The rearrangement links TRBV30 to TRBJ1-5, with D perhaps matching TRBD1 (6 bases). Trimming took off 1 base at V and 5 bases at J, with 12 bases between the two ends. Germline values: CDR1 GTSNPN, CDR2 SVGIG (reference sequence). The CDR3 is 14 amino acids. This CDR3 is CAWSGGQTYQPQHF. CDR3 DNA sequence: TGTGCCTGGAGTGGTGGACAGACCTATCAGCCCCAGCATTTT.

The rearrangement joins TRBV19 to TRBJ1-1, with 7 nucleotides matching TRBD1. Looked up from germline, CDR1 is LNHDA and CDR2 is SQIVND (reference sequence). This CDR3 region has 12 residues. The J segment lost 10 bases and the V segment lost 6 bases, leaving 8 bases of the junction unmatched. DNA of the CDR3: TGTGCCAGTAGCCACGACAGGGCGGGAGCTTTCTTT. It codes for CASSHDRAGAFF.

CDR3 in DNA: TGTGCCAGCAGCTTAGATCCGGGGGCGGCCACAGATACGCAGTATTTT. This translates into CASSLDPGAATDTQYF. The genes are TRBV11-2 and TRBJ2-3; possibly TRBD1 or TRBD2 for D (6 bases each). The V gene's germline CDR1 is SGHAT and CDR2 FQNNGV. The CDR3 covers 16 residues. Trimming pared 0 bases from V and 2 bases from J, leaving 12 bases between. Combining the CDR3 with reference TRBV11-2 and TRBJ2-3 gives the whole variable domain EAGVAQSPRYKIIEKRQSVAFWCNPISGHATLYWYQQILGQGPKLLIQFQNNGVVDDSQLPKDRFSAERLKGVDSTLKIQPAKLEDSAVYLCASSLDPGAATDTQYFGPGTRLTVL.

The sample holds one count of this clone. V and J are TRBV28 and TRBJ1-2, with D unresolved. V was pared by 2 bases and J by 7 bases, with 8 bases between. The CDR3 has 12 residues. Per germline, CDR1 MDHEN and CDR2 SYDVKM. The CDR3 nucleotides are TGTGCCAGCAGTTTAATAGGGTCTGGCTACACCTTC. As protein: CASSLIGSGYTF.

This chain connects TRBV27 to TRBJ2-7; D is possibly TRBD1 or TRBD2 (5 bases each). The CDR3 length is 13 residues. The ends were cut back, 7 bases at V and 3 bases at J, with 13 bases in the middle. CDR1 is MNHEY, CDR2 SMNVEV, per germline (reference sequence). In DNA, the CDR3 is TGTGCCAGCATGGGGGACGGAAACTACGAGCAGTACTTC. Encoded protein: CASMGDGNYEQYF.

The chain uses TRBV29-1 and TRBJ1-4, with TRBD1 matching over 7 bases. The CDR3 extends over 12 amino acids. Germline V gene data show CDR1 as SQVTM and CDR2 as ANQGSEA. The CDR3 sequence: CSAGTVYEKLFF. In nucleotides, the CDR3 is TGCAGTGCCGGGACAGTTTATGAAAAACTGTTTTTT. Together with reference TRBV29-1 and TRBJ1-4, the CDR3 gives the full variable domain: SAVISQKPSRDICQRGTSLTIQCQVDSQVTMMFWYRQQPGQSLTLIATANQGSEATYESGFVIDKFPISRPNLTFSTLTVSNMSPEDSSIYLCSAGTVYEKLFFGSGTQLSVL.

V gene TRBV6-1 combines with J gene TRBJ1-6; 10 bases line up with TRBD1. The trim removed 6 bases at V and 8 bases at J, leaving 10 bases unmatched. From germline, CDR1 is MNHNS and CDR2 SASEGT. There are 16 residues in the CDR3. CDR3 sequence reads: CASREWGQGRDSPLHF. For the CDR3, the DNA is TGTGCCAGCAGAGAATGGGGACAGGGGAGAGATTCACCCCTCCACTTT.

The chain links TRBV6-5 to TRBJ2-2, with TRBD2 matching 13 bases. CDR1 is MNHEY and CDR2 is SVGAGI in the germline V gene. The CDR3 is made up of 15 amino acids. V was clipped by 0 bases and J by 8 bases; unmatched bases: 0. The CDR3 spells CASSYSGLAGGELFF. The CDR3 DNA follows: TGTGCCAGCAGTTACTCGGGACTAGCGGGAGGGGAGCTGTTTTTT.

This clone was seen once. The chain carries TRBV7-8 and TRBJ2-7; D is unclear. Trimming stripped 5 bases from V and 0 bases from J, with 14 bases between. The CDR3 contains 15 residues. Germline loops: CDR1 SGHVS, CDR2 FQNEAQ. The CDR3 here is CASSPSSGRSYEQYF. The DNA of the CDR3 is TGTGCCAGCAGCCCCTCCTCGGGCCGCTCCTACGAGCAGTACTTC. Drawing the rest from reference TRBV7-8 and TRBJ2-7, the complete variable domain is GAGVSQSPRYKVAKRGQDVALRCDPISGHVSLFWYQQALGQGPEFLTYFQNEAQLDKSGLPSDRFFAERPEGSVSTLKIQRTQQEDSAVYLCASSPSSGRSYEQYFGPGTRLTVT.

The chain is built from TRBV4-1 and TRBJ1-4; 8 nucleotides match TRBD1. CDR1 is MGHRA and CDR2 is YSYEKL in the germline V gene. Losses at the gene ends were 0 bases for V and 7 bases for J; bases not matched to a gene: 10. The CDR3 is made up of 17 amino acids. CDR3: CASSQDRQGAGGEKLFF. Here the CDR3 DNA reads TGCGCCAGCAGCCAAGACAGGCAGGGGGCGGGGGGTGAAAAACTGTTTTTT.

V is TRBV5-1 and J is TRBJ1-2, with no clear D. V was pared by 4 bases and J by 4 bases, with 14 bases between. The germline V gene has CDR1 SGHRS and CDR2 YFSETQ. The length of the CDR3 is 14 residues. The CDR3: CASSPEEEAYGYTF. In DNA form, the CDR3 reads TGCGCCAGCAGCCCGGAAGAAGAGGCCTATGGCTACACCTTC. Full variable domain (rest looked up from reference TRBV5-1 and TRBJ1-2): KAGVTQTPRYLIKTRGQQVTLSCSPISGHRSVSWYQQTPGQGLQFLFEYFSETQRNKGNFPGRFSGRQFSNSRSEMNVSTLELGDSALYLCASSPEEEAYGYTFGSGTRLTVV.

The CDR3 DNA follows: TGTGCCAGCTCACCACTCTCAGGGTTAAAGGAAAAACTGTTTTTT. Translating it yields CASSPLSGLKEKLFF. V is TRBV18 and J is TRBJ1-4; possibly TRBD1 for D (5 bases). Per germline, CDR1 KGHSH and CDR2 LQKENI. The V and J ends lost 1 base and 8 bases respectively, with 14 bases between them. CDR3 length equals 15 residues.

V usage is TRBV9 and J usage is TRBJ2-1, with D unclear. The CDR3 covers 14 residues. Looked up from germline, CDR1 is SGDLS and CDR2 is YYNGEE. V lost 0 bases and J 3 bases, leaving 7 bases between the germline ends. The CDR3 here is CASSVDPSYNEQFF. In nucleotides, the CDR3 is TGTGCCAGCAGCGTAGATCCGAGCTACAATGAGCAGTTCTTC.

The genes are TRBV11-2 and TRBJ2-7; 7 bases line up with TRBD1. Germline V gene data show CDR1 as SGHAT and CDR2 as FQNNGV. The CDR3 has 15 residues. With 4 bases clipped from V and 3 bases from J, the junction kept 9 bases outside the gene matches. Written as DNA, the CDR3 is TGTGCCAGCAGCTCAGACCGGGACAGACTCTACGAGCAGTACTTC. Its protein product is CASSSDRDRLYEQYF.

This chain links TRBV5-1 with TRBJ2-5; no clear D gene. The CDR3 has 17 residues. The V gene's germline CDR1 is SGHRS and CDR2 YFSETQ. Trimming stripped 0 bases from V and 0 bases from J, with 15 bases between. The CDR3 is CASSLAVELSNQETQYF. CDR3 coding DNA: TGCGCCAGCAGCTTGGCCGTCGAACTGTCGAACCAAGAGACCCAGTACTTC.

The V gene is TRBV25-1, the J gene TRBJ2-1; TRBD2 matches 7 bases. This CDR3 has 16 residues. J gave up 5 bases and V 1 base, and 8 bases lay outside the gene matches. CDR1 and CDR2 (germline): MGHDK, SYGVNS. The CDR3 DNA sequence: TGTGCCAGCAGTGAATTGGGGACTAAGGGTGACAATGAGCAGTTCTTC. Protein sequence: CASSELGTKGDNEQFF.

The chain recombines TRBV19 with TRBJ2-1; the D is unclear. CDR3 length: 13 residues. From germline, CDR1 is LNHDA and CDR2 SQIVND (reference sequence). The V end lost 2 bases, the J end lost 8 bases, and 10 bases lay between the germline ends. CDR3 loop: CASSISPGDEQFF. CDR3 bases: TGTGCCAGTAGTATATCCCCTGGGGATGAGCAGTTCTTC.

This clone has only one observation. This chain links TRBV29-1 with TRBJ2-3, with 8 bases fitting TRBD1. The V segment lost 5 bases and the J segment 2 bases; nucleotides outside the gene matches: 3. The CDR3 runs to 13 residues. Per the germline V gene, CDR1 is SQVTM and CDR2 is ANQGSEA. The CDR3 DNA follows: TGCAGCGTTATACAGGGGGACACAGATACGCAGTATTTT. Protein product: CSVIQGDTDTQYF.

The chain uses TRBV5-6 and TRBJ1-3; D unclear. Germline V gene data show CDR1 as SGHDT and CDR2 as YYEEEE. The V gene lost 4 bases and the J gene lost 2 bases, with 16 bases spanning the gap. The length of the CDR3 is 16 residues. This CDR3 is CASSPLGGNPGNTIYF. CDR3 bases: TGTGCCAGCAGCCCCTTGGGAGGAAACCCTGGAAACACCATATATTTT.